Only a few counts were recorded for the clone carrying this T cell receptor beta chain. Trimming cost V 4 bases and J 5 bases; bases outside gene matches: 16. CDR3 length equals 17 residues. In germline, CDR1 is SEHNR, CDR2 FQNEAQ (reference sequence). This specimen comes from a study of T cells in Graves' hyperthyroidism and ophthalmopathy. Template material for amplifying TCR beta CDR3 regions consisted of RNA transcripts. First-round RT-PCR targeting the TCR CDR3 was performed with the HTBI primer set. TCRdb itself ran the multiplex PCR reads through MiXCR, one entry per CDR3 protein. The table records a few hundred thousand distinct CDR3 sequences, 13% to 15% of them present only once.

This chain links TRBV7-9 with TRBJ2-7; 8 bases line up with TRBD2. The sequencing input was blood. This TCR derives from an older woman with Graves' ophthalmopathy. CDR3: CASSSGRLAPSQDEQYF. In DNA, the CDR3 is TGTGCCAGCAGCTCCGGGAGACTAGCGCCCTCCCAGGACGAGCAGTACTTC.